The rows below give T cell receptor beta chains drawn from one sample of a study of T cell responses to AZD1222 COVID-19 vaccine. Measured with immunoSEQ multiplex PCR; TCRdb has only the in-frame clones, and not every one. The table includes roughly 200,000 clones, about 93% detected once. Source: peripheral blood, taken 28 days after the second dose of the MenACWY control vaccine. The receptors were gathered from an adult who received the MenACWY meningococcal vaccine as a control. The conserved cysteine and the conserved F or W are not part of the CDR3 here.

cdr3_aa j_call v_call
ASSRGHLYGYT TRBJ1-2 TRBV14
ASSRTVNTEAF TRBJ1-1 TRBV12-3/TRBV12-4
ASSLTGVDYEQY TRBJ2-7 TRBV7-9
ASSRDNYNSPLH TRBJ1-6 TRBV2
ASSGQGFNYGYT TRBJ1-2 TRBV19
ASSVGWRSNQPQH TRBJ1-5 TRBV9
ASSSGAENYGYT TRBJ1-2 TRBV6-5
ASSFRAGGDSPLH TRBJ1-6 TRBV7-2
ASSPFRGKVGDMNTEAF TRBJ1-1 TRBV7-2
SGSKVSGDTQY TRBJ2-3 TRBV29-1
ASSLGQGARYEQY TRBJ2-7 TRBV7-2
ASSSTDRAFGYGYT TRBJ1-2 TRBV6-5
ASSPGQGLTEAF TRBJ1-1 TRBV19
ASSQKVGPGHEQY TRBJ2-7 TRBV4-1
ASSLRQVLGTDTQY TRBJ2-3 TRBV5-1
ASKGRDIATEAF TRBJ1-1 TRBV2
ASSKLGGRDVGNTIY TRBJ1-3 TRBV11-2
ASRLAGGFDEQY TRBJ2-7 TRBV7-2
SVEEMTGPNYGYT TRBJ1-2 TRBV29-1
ASSYGPATNEKLF TRBJ1-4 TRBV6-5
ASSQGRNTNEKLF TRBJ1-4 TRBV3-1/TRBV3-2
ASSYGGQGRATEAF TRBJ1-1 TRBV7-9
ASSPRQIANTGELF TRBJ2-2 TRBV7-2
ASSERGLSSPLH TRBJ1-6 TRBV6-1
ASSESFGVNQPQH TRBJ1-5 TRBV6-1
ASSYSGQGGTDTQY TRBJ2-3 TRBV6-5
ASSPSLVLETQY TRBJ2-5 TRBV6-5
ASSYVSGQPQH TRBJ1-5 TRBV6-5
ASSLDRVNTEAF TRBJ1-1 TRBV7-8
ASNDRGNQPQH TRBJ1-5 TRBV12-3/TRBV12-4
ASSPYDRGNTEAF TRBJ1-1 TRBV7-7